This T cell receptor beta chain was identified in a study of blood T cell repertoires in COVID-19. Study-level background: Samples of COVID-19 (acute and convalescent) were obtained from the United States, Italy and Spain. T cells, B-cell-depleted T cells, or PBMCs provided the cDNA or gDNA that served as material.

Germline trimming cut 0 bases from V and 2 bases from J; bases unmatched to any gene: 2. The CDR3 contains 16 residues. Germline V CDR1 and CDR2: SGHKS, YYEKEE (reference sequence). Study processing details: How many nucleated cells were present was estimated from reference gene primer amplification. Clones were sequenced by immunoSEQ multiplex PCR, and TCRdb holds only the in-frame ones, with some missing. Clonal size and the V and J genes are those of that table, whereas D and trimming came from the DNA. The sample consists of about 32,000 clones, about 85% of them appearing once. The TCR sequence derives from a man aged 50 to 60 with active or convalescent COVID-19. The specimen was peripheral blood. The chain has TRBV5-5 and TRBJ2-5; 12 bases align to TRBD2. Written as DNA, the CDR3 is TGTGCCAGCAGCTTGGCACTAGCGGGAGGACAAGAGACCCAGTACTTC. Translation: CASSLALAGGQETQYF.